These 5 T cell receptor beta chains were sequenced from one sample in a study of resident and recirculating memory T cells in vitiligo. Libraries were prepared by immunoSEQ multiplex PCR; TCRdb keeps only in-frame clonotypes and omits some of them. The table records fewer than 80,000 clones, roughly 92% of them present only once. Sequencing was done on a sample of blood. Receptor source: a male donor with vitiligo.

This rearrangement joins TRBV27 to TRBJ1-2, with a tentative D call TRBD1 (6 bases). CDR1 and CDR2 (germline): MNHEY, SMNVEV (reference sequence). The CDR3 runs 17 residues. Trimming took 0 bases from V and 2 from J, leaving 16 bases between them. Here the CDR3 reads CASSLSVGRGANYGYTF. The CDR3 nucleotides are TGTGCCAGCAGTTTATCGGTAGGGAGGGGGGCGAACTATGGCTACACCTTC.

This clone showed up just once. The chain is built from TRBV2 and TRBJ1-5; no reliable D call. Germline V gives CDR1 SNHLY, CDR2 FYNNEI. V was shortened by 7 bases and J by 1 base, with 8 bases between the two germline ends. This CDR3 is 13 amino acids long. CDR3 in amino acids: CASKATSNQPQHF. The CDR3, as DNA: TGTGCCAGCAAAGCGACGAGCAATCAGCCCCAGCATTTT. The variable domain in full, completed from reference TRBV2 and TRBJ1-5, reads EPEVTQTPSHQVTQMGQEVILRCVPISNHLYFYWYRQILGQKVEFLVSFYNNEISEKSEIFDDQFSVERPDGSNFTLKIRSTKLEDSAMYFCASKATSNQPQHFGDGTRLSIL.

This chain connects TRBV5-6 to TRBJ2-1, with a possible D match to TRBD1 (7 bases). The CDR3 sequence is 13 residues long. CDR1 is SGHDT, CDR2 YYEEEE, per germline. The V end was cut by 2 bases, the J end by 6 bases, with 9 bases between. CDR3 nucleotides: TGTGCCAGCAGCTTCCAGGGGGGCAATGAGCAGTTCTTC. It specifies CASSFQGGNEQFF.

The chain has TRBV7-2 and TRBJ2-2, with 8 bases lining up with TRBD2. CDR1 and CDR2 (germline): SGHTA, FQGNSA. The CDR3 length is 16 residues. V lost 6 bases and J lost 0; bases outside the gene matches: 6. The CDR3 protein is CASSFAGGANTGELFF. CDR3 nucleotides: TGTGCCAGCAGTTTCGCGGGGGGAGCGAACACCGGGGAGCTGTTTTTT. Based on the CDR3 plus reference TRBV7-2 and TRBJ2-2, the full variable domain is GAGVSQSPSNKVTEKGKDVELRCDPISGHTALYWYRQSLGQGLEFLIYFQGNSAPDKSGLPSDRFSAERTGGSVSTLTIQRTQQEDSAVYLCASSFAGGANTGELFFGEGSRLTVL.

The chain recombines TRBV7-9 with TRBJ1-6, with D unresolved. Looked up from germline, CDR1 is SEHNR and CDR2 is FQNEAQ (reference sequence). With 5 bases removed from V and 6 bases from J, the gap between germline ends came to 17 bases. The length of the CDR3 is 16 residues. Written as DNA, the CDR3 is TGTGCCAGCAGCCCCCCAGGAGGAGGGAGTAATTCACCCCTCCACTTT. Protein product: CASSPPGGGSNSPLHF.